These T cell receptor beta chains were read from a single sample in a study of naive and memory T cell subsets. TCRdb reanalysed the 5' RACE reads using MiXCR and keeps one entry per CDR3 protein. The sample shows around 56,000 distinct CDR3 sequences, about 7.1% of them seen only once. These receptors were obtained from a female donor in good health. Each CDR3 is given with its conserved first and last residue. Each record gives: J gene, clone size, D gene, V gene, CDR3 length, CDR3 protein, CDR3 DNA. The D gene is left open where the match is weak. Where a row states a size, it is once, few, many or the class of an expanded clone; other rows omit it.

TRBJ1-5 many TRBD1 TRBV3-1 15 CASSQRGQGSQPQHF TGTGCCAGCAGCCAGAGGGGACAGGGAAGTCAGCCCCAGCATTTT
TRBJ2-3 - - TRBV19 16 CATRSKGQGRADTQYF TGTGCCACCCGCTCCAAAGGTCAGGGGAGAGCAGATACGCAGTATTTT
TRBJ2-3 few TRBD2 TRBV4-3 18 CASSQDTGGKASTDTQYF TGCGCCAGCAGCCAAGATACGGGGGGGAAGGCTAGCACAGATACGCAGTATTTT
TRBJ1-6 many TRBD1 TRBV4-3 16 CASSQRNRGINSPLHF TGCGCCAGCAGCCAGCGGAACAGGGGGATCAATTCACCCCTCCACTTT
TRBJ2-3 - - TRBV2 13 CASTRQRSDTQYF TGTGCCAGCACCAGACAGAGATCAGATACGCAGTATTTT
TRBJ2-7 - TRBD1 TRBV14 15 CASSPLGQGPYEQYF TGTGCCAGCAGCCCACTCGGACAGGGCCCCTACGAGCAGTACTTC
TRBJ2-2 - - TRBV12-3/TRBV12-4 14 CASSRLGNTGELFF TGTGCCAGCAGCCGGCTGGGGAACACCGGGGAGCTGTTTTTT
TRBJ1-1 many - TRBV4-3 12 CASSRTGLEAFF TGCGCCAGCAGCAGAACAGGGCTTGAAGCTTTCTTT
TRBJ2-7 many - TRBV6-2/TRBV6-3 13 CASSYSRIIGEYF TGTGCCAGCAGTTACTCGAGGATCATCGGGGAATACTTC
TRBJ1-2 many - TRBV6-1 11 CASNRVHGYTF TGTGCCAGCAATAGGGTTCATGGCTACACCTTC
TRBJ2-1 many TRBD2 TRBV11-2 15 CASSLDGTSADEQFF TGTGCCAGCAGCTTAGATGGGACTAGCGCCGATGAGCAGTTCTTC
TRBJ1-1 few - TRBV11-3 13 CASSPRGSTEAFF TGTGCCAGCAGCCCTAGGGGTAGCACTGAAGCTTTCTTT
TRBJ2-3 few - TRBV12-3/TRBV12-4 14 CASRAGISTDTQYF TGTGCCAGCAGAGCAGGGATTAGCACAGATACGCAGTATTTT
TRBJ2-3 many TRBD1 TRBV7-2 14 CASRPMTGADTQYF TGTGCCAGCAGACCCATGACAGGGGCAGATACGCAGTATTTT
TRBJ2-5 - - TRBV7-2 12 CASSLAMETQYF TGTGCCAGCAGCTTGGCCATGGAGACCCAGTACTTC
TRBJ2-5 - - TRBV2 14 CASMRDLVQETQYF TGTGCCAGCATGAGGGACTTGGTCCAAGAGACCCAGTACTTC
TRBJ2-2 many - TRBV7-2 12 CATGPRAGELFF TGTGCCACGGGACCCAGGGCAGGGGAGCTGTTTTTT
TRBJ1-1 many - TRBV25-1 15 CASSLNKRGNTEAFF TGTGCCAGCAGTTTGAATAAAAGAGGGAACACTGAAGCTTTCTTT
TRBJ1-5 many - TRBV15 16 CATSRVAFYSNQPQHF TGTGCCACCAGCAGAGTGGCTTTTTATAGCAATCAGCCCCAGCATTTT
TRBJ2-5 many - TRBV12-3/TRBV12-4 13 CASSYGGKETQYF TGTGCCAGCAGTTATGGGGGTAAAGAGACCCAGTACTTC
TRBJ2-6 many - TRBV30 14 CAWSQGTGANVLTF TGTGCCTGGAGTCAGGGAACTGGGGCCAACGTCCTGACTTTC
TRBJ2-3 few - TRBV20-1 18 CSADNQTGRYICTDTQYF TGCAGTGCTGATAATCAGACGGGACGGTATATCTGCACAGATACGCAGTATTTT
TRBJ2-6 few - TRBV6-5 13 CASTPSGANVLTF TGTGCCAGCACCCCTAGTGGGGCCAACGTCCTGACTTTC
TRBJ1-4 many - TRBV6-6 14 CASSSTPPGEKLFF TGTGCCAGCAGTTCTACGCCTCCAGGTGAAAAACTGTTTTTT
TRBJ1-1 - TRBD1 TRBV20-1 12 CSAYRDRNEAFF TGCAGTGCCTATCGGGACAGGAATGAAGCTTTCTTT
TRBJ1-2 many - TRBV2 12 CASRNRAPGYTF TGTGCCAGCAGGAATAGGGCCCCTGGCTACACCTTC
TRBJ1-2 - TRBD1 TRBV29-1 15 CSVCGQGSCDYGYTF TGCAGCGTCTGCGGACAGGGGAGTTGTGACTATGGCTACACCTTC
TRBJ1-1 many - TRBV7-3 13 CASSYTGNTEAFF TGTGCCAGCAGCTACACAGGGAACACTGAAGCTTTCTTT
TRBJ2-2 - - TRBV11-2 12 CASSSLHAELFF TGTGCCAGCAGCTCCCTTCATGCGGAGCTGTTTTTT
TRBJ2-2 many - TRBV6-2/TRBV6-3 14 CASRKRGNTGELFF TGTGCCAGCAGAAAAAGGGGGAACACCGGGGAGCTGTTTTTT
TRBJ1-6 - - TRBV4-3 13 CASSQDRRGPLHF TGCGCCAGCAGCCAAGATCGAAGGGGGCCCCTCCACTTT
TRBJ2-1 many TRBD1 TRBV5-1 15 CASSPGQGVYNEQFF TGCGCCAGCAGCCCCGGACAGGGTGTTTACAATGAGCAGTTCTTC
TRBJ1-1 - - TRBV30 17 CAWSVYPPGSKNTEAFF TGTGCCTGGAGTGTCTATCCGCCCGGCAGTAAGAACACTGAAGCTTTCTTT
TRBJ1-1 many - TRBV7-2 13 CASSLGTNTEAFF TGTGCCAGCAGCTTGGGGACGAACACTGAAGCTTTCTTT
TRBJ1-6 many - TRBV7-7 13 CASSLTDLSPLHF TGTGCTAGCAGCCTAACGGACCTTTCACCCCTCCACTTT
TRBJ2-1 - - TRBV10-3 13 CAISPGWGNEQFF TGTGCCATCAGTCCGGGCTGGGGCAATGAGCAGTTCTTC
TRBJ2-1 few - TRBV9 16 CASSARPRTGSNEQFF TGTGCCAGCAGCGCCCGTCCTAGGACTGGGAGCAATGAGCAGTTCTTC
TRBJ2-1 many - TRBV7-3 17 CASSFNLSPGPYNEQFF TGTGCCAGCAGCTTTAATCTGAGCCCGGGCCCCTACAATGAGCAGTTCTTC
TRBJ1-2 many - TRBV20-1 11 CSASVPNGYTF TGCAGTGCTAGCGTTCCAAATGGCTACACCTTC
TRBJ1-1 few TRBD1 TRBV12-3/TRBV12-4 14 CASSFGGRGTEAFF TGTGCCAGCAGTTTCGGGGGCAGGGGGACTGAAGCTTTCTTT
TRBJ2-1 few - TRBV5-1 16 CASRHQAGGKFNEQFF TGCGCCAGCAGACACCAGGCGGGCGGAAAATTCAATGAGCAGTTCTTC
TRBJ2-2 many TRBD2 TRBV7-2 15 CASSLVAGFTGELFF TGTGCCAGCAGCTTAGTAGCGGGGTTTACCGGGGAGCTGTTTTTT
TRBJ2-1 many - TRBV6-2/TRBV6-3 14 CASSSAATYNEQFF TGTGCCAGCAGTTCAGCGGCAACCTACAATGAGCAGTTCTTC
TRBJ1-2 many - TRBV24-1 13 CATSDQIDYGYTF TGTGCCACCAGTGACCAAATTGACTATGGCTACACCTTC
TRBJ1-1 many - TRBV4-3 13 CASSQHGGAEAFF TGCGCCAGCAGCCAACACGGGGGGGCTGAAGCTTTCTTT
TRBJ1-2 - - TRBV19 15 CASENLRAINYGYTF TGTGCCAGCGAGAATCTTAGGGCTATAAACTATGGCTACACCTTC
TRBJ1-5 many - TRBV20-1 15 CSARDHSRRGQPQHF TGCAGTGCTAGAGATCACAGTCGGCGGGGTCAGCCCCAGCATTTT
TRBJ2-4 few - TRBV19 15 CASSIVWAGENIQYF TGTGCCAGTAGTATCGTGTGGGCAGGGGAGAACATTCAGTACTTC
TRBJ1-5 many - TRBV19 15 CASTPSGASNQPQHF TGTGCCAGTACCCCATCGGGGGCAAGCAATCAGCCCCAGCATTTT
TRBJ2-1 many TRBD2 TRBV5-1 16 CASSLWRGGINNEQFF TGCGCCAGCAGCTTGTGGCGGGGGGGAATAAACAATGAGCAGTTCTTC
TRBJ2-1 few - TRBV20-1 16 CSARVTTFGAYNEQFF TGCAGTGCTAGAGTCACAACCTTCGGGGCTTACAATGAGCAGTTCTTC
TRBJ2-2 many TRBD1 TRBV9 19 CASSVETGQTLPNTGELFF TGTGCCAGCAGCGTAGAGACAGGGCAAACCCTCCCGAACACCGGGGAGCTGTTTTTT